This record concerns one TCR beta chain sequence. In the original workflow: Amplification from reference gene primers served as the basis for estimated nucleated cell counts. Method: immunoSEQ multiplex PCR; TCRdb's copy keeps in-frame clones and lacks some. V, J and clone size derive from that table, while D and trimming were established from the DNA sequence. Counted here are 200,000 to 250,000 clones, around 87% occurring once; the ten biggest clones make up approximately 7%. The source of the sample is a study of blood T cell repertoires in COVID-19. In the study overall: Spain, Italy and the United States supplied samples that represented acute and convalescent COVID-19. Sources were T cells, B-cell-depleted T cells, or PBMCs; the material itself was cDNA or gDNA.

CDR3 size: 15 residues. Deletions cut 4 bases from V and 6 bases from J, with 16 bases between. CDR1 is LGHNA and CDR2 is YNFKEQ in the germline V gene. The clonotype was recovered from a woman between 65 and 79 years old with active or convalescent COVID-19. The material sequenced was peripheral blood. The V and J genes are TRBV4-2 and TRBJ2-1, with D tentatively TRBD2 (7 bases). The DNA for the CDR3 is TGTGCCAGCAGCCCAGTAGGGGGGGCCTCCAATGAGCAGTTCTTC. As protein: CASSPVGGASNEQFF.